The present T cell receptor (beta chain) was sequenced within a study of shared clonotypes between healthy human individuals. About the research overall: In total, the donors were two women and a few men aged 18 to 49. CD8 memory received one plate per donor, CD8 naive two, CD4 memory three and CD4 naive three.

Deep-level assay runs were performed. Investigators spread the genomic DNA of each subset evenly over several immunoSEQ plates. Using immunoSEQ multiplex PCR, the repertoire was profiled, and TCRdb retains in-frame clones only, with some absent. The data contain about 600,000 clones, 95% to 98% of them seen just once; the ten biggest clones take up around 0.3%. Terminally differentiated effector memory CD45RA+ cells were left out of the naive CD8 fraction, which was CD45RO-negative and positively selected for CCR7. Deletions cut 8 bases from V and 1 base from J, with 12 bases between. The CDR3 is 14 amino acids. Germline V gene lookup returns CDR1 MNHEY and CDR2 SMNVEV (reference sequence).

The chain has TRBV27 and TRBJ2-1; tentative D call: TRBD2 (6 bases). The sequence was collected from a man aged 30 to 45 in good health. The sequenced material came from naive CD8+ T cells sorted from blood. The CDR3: CASGWRGSYNEQFF. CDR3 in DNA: TGTGCCAGCGGGTGGCGGGGATCCTACAATGAGCAGTTCTTC.